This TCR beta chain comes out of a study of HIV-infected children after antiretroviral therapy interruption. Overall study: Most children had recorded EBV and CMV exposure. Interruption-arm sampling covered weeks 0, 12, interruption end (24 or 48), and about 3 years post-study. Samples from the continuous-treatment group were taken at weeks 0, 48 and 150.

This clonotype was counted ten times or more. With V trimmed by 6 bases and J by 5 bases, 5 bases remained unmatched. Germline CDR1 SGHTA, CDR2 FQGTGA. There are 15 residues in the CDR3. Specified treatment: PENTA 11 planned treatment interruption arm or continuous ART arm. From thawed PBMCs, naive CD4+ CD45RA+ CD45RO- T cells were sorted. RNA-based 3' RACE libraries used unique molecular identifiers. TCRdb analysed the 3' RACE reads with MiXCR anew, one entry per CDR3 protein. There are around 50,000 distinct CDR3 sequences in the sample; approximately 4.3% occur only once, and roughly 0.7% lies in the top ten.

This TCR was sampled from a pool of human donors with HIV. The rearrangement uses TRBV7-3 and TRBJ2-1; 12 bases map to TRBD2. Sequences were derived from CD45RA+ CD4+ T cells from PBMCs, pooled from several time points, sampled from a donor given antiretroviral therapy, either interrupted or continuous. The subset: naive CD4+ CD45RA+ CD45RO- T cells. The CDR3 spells CASRGRTSGNNEQFF. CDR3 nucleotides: TGTGCCAGCAGGGGAAGGACTAGCGGGAACAATGAGCAGTTCTTC.